The 3 T cell receptor beta chains given below trace back to one sample, sequenced in a study of shared clonotypes between healthy human individuals. Measured with immunoSEQ multiplex PCR; TCRdb has only the in-frame clones, and not every one. This sample has roughly 120,000 clones, with around 66% found just once. The sample taken for sequencing was memory CD8+ T cells sorted from blood. The subset here: CD45RO+ cells pooled with CCR7-negative TemRA cells. These receptors were collected from a woman aged 30 to 39 in good health.

The CDR3 here is CASSLVAGRNTIYF. The CDR3 DNA is TGCGCCAGCAGCTTGGTGGCTGGACGAAACACCATATATTTT. This chain joins TRBV5-1 and TRBJ1-3; D remains ambiguous. The CDR3 is 14 amino acids. Trimming stripped 0 bases from V and 5 bases from J, with 9 bases between. Germline values: CDR1 SGHRS, CDR2 YFSETQ.

J is TRBJ2-7 and V is TRBV4-1, with 8 bases lining up with TRBD1. The CDR3 is 14 amino acids. V was pared by 2 bases and J by 5 bases, with 5 bases of the junction left unmatched. Germline V gives CDR1 MGHRA, CDR2 YSYEKL. The CDR3 protein is CASSQPPDRDEQYF. In nucleotides, the CDR3 is TGCGCCAGCAGCCAACCGCCGGACAGGGACGAGCAGTACTTC.

This chain uses TRBV7-6 with TRBJ2-3, with D possibly matching TRBD2 (7 bases). Trimming removed 1 base at V and 5 bases at J, with 10 bases between. CDR1 and CDR2 (germline): SGHVS, FNYEAQ. The CDR3 is 14 amino acids. CDR3 sequence (DNA): TGTGCCAGCAGCTTAGTCGGGGGGCAAGATACGCAGTATTTT. It translates to CASSLVGGQDTQYF. Full variable domain (remainder filled in from reference TRBV7-6 and TRBJ2-3): GAGVSQSPRYKVTKRGQDVALRCDPISGHVSLYWYRQALGQGPEFLTYFNYEAQQDKSGLPNDRFSAERPEGSISTLTIQRTEQRDSAMYRCASSLVGGQDTQYFGPGTRLTVL.